The rows below give T cell receptor beta chains drawn from one sample of a study of shared clonotypes between healthy human individuals. The table came from immunoSEQ multiplex PCR; TCRdb's copy has only in-frame clones and leaves some out. The sample yields roughly 2.1 million clones, 85% to 95% seen once. The sequencing input was naive CD8+ T cells from PBMCs. The receptors originated from a man aged 18 to 29 in good health. Some clones in this sample may be carry-over from other donors' samples. Both conserved end residues are trimmed from each CDR3. The D gene is left open where the match is weak.

V gene	J gene	D gene	CDR3 protein
TRBV6-1	TRBJ1-1	.	ASSVSGESFMNTEAF
TRBV30	TRBJ1-1	TRBD1	AWWRGRRNTEAF
TRBV6-5	TRBJ1-1	.	ASSYGGWTEAF
TRBV7-9	TRBJ1-2	TRBD1	ASSFGQGRGYT
TRBV5-6	TRBJ2-1	TRBD2	ASSGTGTSGTRWGNEQF
TRBV7-9	TRBJ2-3	.	ASSLPASTDTQY
TRBV15	TRBJ2-1	TRBD2	ATSIRTSGANEQF
TRBV4-1	TRBJ2-1	.	ASSQELGAAYNEQF
TRBV9	TRBJ2-1	TRBD2	ASSVPSSGGYNEQF
TRBV7-2	TRBJ2-3	.	ASSFPGARADTQY
TRBV25-1	TRBJ2-4	.	ASRGSKSNQVDIQY
TRBV28	TRBJ1-5	.	ASSFYGSLFSNQPQH
TRBV28	TRBJ2-3	.	ASSYPTDTQY
TRBV13	TRBJ1-5	.	ASSTRGSNQPQH
TRBV28	TRBJ2-5	.	ASSSPGWETQY
TRBV18	TRBJ1-1	.	ASSPGIPGHPNTEAF
TRBV28	TRBJ1-5	.	ASSFLQGGNQPQH
TRBV6-5	TRBJ2-2	TRBD1	ASSYARGQTGELF
TRBV14	TRBJ2-7	.	ASSDVVGGYEQY
TRBV29-1	TRBJ2-7	TRBD1	SIRTGHSYEQY
TRBV4-3	TRBJ2-4	TRBD1	ASSQDRGIRV
TRBV7-9	TRBJ2-7	.	ASSLATATTWYEQY
TRBV6-1	TRBJ1-5	TRBD1	ASRQGPGSNQPQH
TRBV27	TRBJ2-1	.	ASSLLAPSSYNEQF
TRBV7-2	TRBJ2-1	.	ASSLWDGNEQF
TRBV7-2	TRBJ2-5	TRBD1	ASTPGQGFLETQY
TRBV2	TRBJ2-2	TRBD2	ASSESGEGTGELF
TRBV28	TRBJ2-3	.	ASSLLRLTPYMGDTQY
TRBV21-1	TRBJ1-2	.	ASSKGRPANYGYT
TRBV29-1	TRBJ1-2	.	SVEVGGKDYGYT
TRBV7-3	TRBJ2-1	.	ASTTVEYNEQF